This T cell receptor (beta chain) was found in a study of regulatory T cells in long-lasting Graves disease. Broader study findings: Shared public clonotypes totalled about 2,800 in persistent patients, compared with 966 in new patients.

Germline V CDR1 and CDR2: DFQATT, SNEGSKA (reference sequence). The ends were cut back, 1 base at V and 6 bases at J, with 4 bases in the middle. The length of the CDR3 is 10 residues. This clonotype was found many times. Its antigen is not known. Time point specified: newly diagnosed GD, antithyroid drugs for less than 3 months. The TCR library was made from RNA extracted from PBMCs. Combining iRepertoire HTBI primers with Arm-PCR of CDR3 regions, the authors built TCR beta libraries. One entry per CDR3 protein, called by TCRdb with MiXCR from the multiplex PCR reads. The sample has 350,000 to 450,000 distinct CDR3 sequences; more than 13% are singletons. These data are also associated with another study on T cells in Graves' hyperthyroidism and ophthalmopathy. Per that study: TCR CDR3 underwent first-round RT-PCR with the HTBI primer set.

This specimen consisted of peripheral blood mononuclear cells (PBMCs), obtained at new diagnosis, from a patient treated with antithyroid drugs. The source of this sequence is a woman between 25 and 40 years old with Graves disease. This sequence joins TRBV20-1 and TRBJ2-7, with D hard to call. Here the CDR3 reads CSARASEQYF. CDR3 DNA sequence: TGCAGTGCTAGAGCCAGCGAGCAGTACTTC.